The next 7 T cell receptor beta chains were all read from a single sample in a study of beta chain features in type 1 diabetes. Study-level findings and limits: Patients with Type 1 diabetes showed moderately but significantly shorter TCRB CDR3s in all four CD4+ subsets.

As every portion of the isolated RNA was reverse transcribed, the sequencing read expressed TCRB transcripts. TCRdb keeps only in-frame clones here, not all; method: immunoSEQ multiplex PCR. The sample yields roughly 400,000 clones, 9.5% to 10% seen once. No cognate antigen is known for these TCRs. Sequencing input: central memory CD4+ T cells from blood. These receptor sequences come from a man aged 30 to 45 with type 1 diabetes.

This clone has just a few counts. J is TRBJ1-1 and V is TRBV7-2; D may be TRBD1 (5 bases). V was cut by 3 bases and J by 3 bases, with 8 bases left in between. The CDR3 loop spans 13 amino acids. Germline V CDR1 and CDR2: SGHTA, FQGNSA. The CDR3 nucleotides read TGTGCCAGCAGCTTGGACACCTACACTGAAGCTTTCTTT. This translates into CASSLDTYTEAFF.

This chain connects TRBV6-5 to TRBJ2-1; D possibly corresponds to TRBD2 (6 bases). This CDR3 comprises 15 residues. V was cut by 6 bases and J by 4 bases, with 16 bases left in between. CDR1 MNHEY and CDR2 SVGAGI come from the germline V gene. The CDR3 here is CASRTPAGRYNEQFF. The CDR3 nucleotides are TGTGCCAGCAGGACCCCGGCGGGAAGGTACAATGAGCAGTTCTTC.

There are many counts of this clone. This chain's CDR3 is CASSLLGGPSGYTF. CDR3 sequence (DNA): TGTGCCAGCAGCTTACTTGGCGGCCCGTCTGGCTACACCTTC. The chain recombines TRBV11-1 with TRBJ1-2; no definite D call. In germline, CDR1 is SGHAT, CDR2 FQDESV (reference sequence). CDR3 length equals 14 residues. V was shortened by 2 bases and J by 7 bases, with 14 bases between the two germline ends.

As regards this clone: One end of the junction varies from germline; a read error may be responsible. The V call is TRBV10-3, the J call TRBJ2-1, with 9 bases lining up with TRBD1. CDR1 is ENHRY, CDR2 SYGVKD, per germline. The CDR3 covers 15 residues. The CDR3 DNA sequence: TGTGCCAGCAGTTACCTTGGGACAGGGTCTTTTGAGCAGTTCTTC. As protein: CASSYLGTGSFEQFF.

This clone appeared many times. The chain links TRBV19 to TRBJ2-1; D remains ambiguous. The CDR3 is made up of 12 amino acids. Germline lookup yields CDR1 LNHDA and CDR2 SQIVND (reference sequence). Trimming removed 4 bases from V and 15 bases from J, with 16 bases in between. Written as DNA, the CDR3 is TGTGCCAGTAGTAAATTAGGAGATGGTCGGTTCTTC. This sequence encodes CASSKLGDGRFF.

This clone was counted only a few times. The CDR3 coding sequence is TGTGCCAGTATTCCCGGAGGTAGCACAGATACGCAGTATTTT. Encoded protein: CASIPGGSTDTQYF. The rearrangement uses TRBV19 and TRBJ2-3, with D possibly TRBD2 on 5 matching bases. CDR1 LNHDA and CDR2 SQIVND come from the germline V gene (reference sequence). Trimming left V 7 bases short and J 0 bases short, with 11 bases between. The CDR3 runs to 14 residues.

This clone was counted only a few times. The chain couples TRBV5-1 to TRBJ1-4, with 7 bases matching TRBD1. J lost 7 bases, V lost 5 bases, and 8 bases had no gene match. Germline V gives CDR1 SGHRS, CDR2 YFSETQ. The CDR3 is made up of 14 amino acids. CDR3 residues: CASREQGVFEKLFF. CDR3 in DNA: TGCGCCAGCAGGGAGCAGGGGGTCTTTGAAAAACTGTTTTTT. The variable domain in full, completed from reference TRBV5-1 and TRBJ1-4, reads KAGVTQTPRYLIKTRGQQVTLSCSPISGHRSVSWYQQTPGQGLQFLFEYFSETQRNKGNFPGRFSGRQFSNSRSEMNVSTLELGDSALYLCASREQGVFEKLFFGSGTQLSVL.